The clone carrying this T cell receptor beta chain was picked up one time. Its antigen is not known. The junction departs from the called germline gene at one end, perhaps through a read error. This sample was included in a study of tumor-infiltrating lymphocytes in primary liver carcinoma. Study-level information: Resecting the tumor surgically was how the patients' primary liver carcinoma was treated.

A primer in the constant region served to generate TCR beta cDNA from roughly 520 ng of total RNA. Slightly modified ARM-PCR served as the procedure for the TCR beta libraries. These libraries came from three rounds of nested multiplex PCR. TRBV1-TRBV30 forward primers paired with a C-beta reverse primer drove the first two PCR rounds, about 10 cycles each. TCRdb analysed the multiplex PCR reads with MiXCR anew, one entry per CDR3 protein. Seen here are fewer than 350,000 distinct CDR3 sequences, approximately 64% observed once, and the top ten hold about 6.5%. The germline V gene encodes CDR1 SGHAT and CDR2 FQNNGV. CDR3 size: 15 residues. Findings and caveats of the study: Left bulk and unsorted, the samples did not allow CD4+ and CD8+ repertoires to be compared.

Germline DNA was also extracted, and blood RNA derived from unsorted whole blood. The chain links TRBV11-2 to TRBJ2-7; a possible D gene is TRBD2 (7 bases). The sample consisted of peripheral blood. The clonotype originates from a man aged 35 to 55 with primary liver carcinoma and hepatitis B virus infection. The CDR3 DNA reads as TGTACCAGCAGCTTTGGGGGGGACATCTCCTACGAGCAGTACTTT. Its translation is CTSSFGGDISYEQYF.